These 8 T cell receptor beta chains share one sample of origin, sequenced in a study of blood T cell repertoires in COVID-19. Assay used: immunoSEQ multiplex PCR; TCRdb lists only in-frame clones, some missing. Of approximately 440,000 clones listed, 80% to 95% are singletons. Sequencing was performed on PBMCs or T cells enriched from blood (not recorded which). These receptors all come from a man aged 18 to 35 who had recovered from COVID-19.

The CDR3 sequence is CASSSETGLSNQPQHF. The CDR3 DNA reads TGTGCCAGCAGCTCCGAGACAGGGTTGAGCAATCAGCCCCAGCATTTT. The chain employs TRBV7-9 and TRBJ1-5, with 7 positions matching TRBD1. The CDR3 totals 16 residues. Per the germline V gene, CDR1 is SEHNR and CDR2 is FQNEAQ (reference sequence). Germline trimming cut 4 bases from V and 1 base from J; bases unmatched to any gene: 7.

The count of this clone is one. The chain combines TRBV6-5 with TRBJ1-6; no clear D. Trimming left V 6 bases short and J 6 bases short, with 15 bases between. This CDR3 is 15 amino acids long. The germline V gene has CDR1 MNHEY and CDR2 SVGAGI. CDR3 sequence reads: CASSNFRGGNSPLHF. CDR3 in DNA: TGTGCCAGCAGCAATTTTAGAGGCGGTAATTCACCCCTCCACTTT.

This clone appeared a few times. This chain uses TRBV5-4 with TRBJ1-1; D remains ambiguous. Germline assignment: CDR1 SGHNT and CDR2 YYREEE (reference sequence). V was cut by 5 bases and J by 5 bases, with 16 bases left in between. The CDR3 consists of 14 residues. The CDR3 coding sequence is TGTGCCAGCAGTGAGCAGAGGGCACAAACTGAAGCTTTCTTT. This sequence encodes CASSEQRAQTEAFF.

This chain links TRBV27 with TRBJ1-4, with 7 bases aligning to TRBD1. Germline assignment: CDR1 MNHEY and CDR2 SMNVEV (reference sequence). The CDR3 runs 15 residues. J lost 2 bases, V lost 5 bases, and 5 bases had no gene match. The CDR3 sequence: CASSKRQGTNEKLFF. CDR3 bases: TGTGCCAGCAGTAAAAGACAGGGCACTAATGAAAAACTGTTTTTT.

The chain carries TRBV28 and TRBJ1-5; TRBD1 aligns across 7 bases. Trimming cost V 11 bases and J 2 bases; bases outside gene matches: 6. The V gene's germline CDR1 is MDHEN and CDR2 SYDVKM. The CDR3 length is 13 residues. The CDR3 loop is CACYRGGNQPQHF. The DNA for the CDR3 is TGTGCCTGTTACAGGGGTGGCAATCAGCCCCAGCATTTT. Full variable domain (remainder filled in from reference TRBV28 and TRBJ1-5): DVKVTQSSRYLVKRTGEKVFLECVQDMDHENMFWYRQDPGLGLRLIYFSYDVKMKEKGDIPEGYSVSREKKERFSLILESASTNQTSMYLCACYRGGNQPQHFGDGTRLSIL.

This clone was found once. V usage is TRBV28 and J usage is TRBJ1-6, with D maybe TRBD1 (5 bases). The ends were cut back, 2 bases at V and 4 bases at J, with 18 bases in the middle. CDR3 length: 18 amino acids. Germline lookup yields CDR1 MDHEN and CDR2 SYDVKM. CDR3 coding DNA: TGTGCCAGCAGTTTAAATGACGCGCGGGACCAATATAATTCACCCCTCCACTTT. Its translation is CASSLNDARDQYNSPLHF.

The chain is built from TRBV2 and TRBJ1-2; 9 bases are a match to TRBD1. Per the germline V gene, CDR1 is SNHLY and CDR2 is FYNNEI. The CDR3 consists of 13 residues. V was clipped by 7 bases and J by 4 bases; unmatched bases: 4. In DNA, the CDR3 is TGTGCCAGCATCCCGGGACAGGGCTATGGCTACACCTTC. It specifies CASIPGQGYGYTF.

The V and J genes are TRBV28 and TRBJ1-1; TRBD1 matches 7 bases. The CDR3 totals 15 residues. After removal of 5 bases from V and 4 bases from J, the junction contained 10 bases not matched to a gene. Germline values: CDR1 MDHEN, CDR2 SYDVKM. The CDR3 protein is CASSIRQGAGTEAFF. The CDR3 DNA reads as TGTGCCAGCAGTATCCGACAGGGAGCGGGCACTGAAGCTTTCTTT.